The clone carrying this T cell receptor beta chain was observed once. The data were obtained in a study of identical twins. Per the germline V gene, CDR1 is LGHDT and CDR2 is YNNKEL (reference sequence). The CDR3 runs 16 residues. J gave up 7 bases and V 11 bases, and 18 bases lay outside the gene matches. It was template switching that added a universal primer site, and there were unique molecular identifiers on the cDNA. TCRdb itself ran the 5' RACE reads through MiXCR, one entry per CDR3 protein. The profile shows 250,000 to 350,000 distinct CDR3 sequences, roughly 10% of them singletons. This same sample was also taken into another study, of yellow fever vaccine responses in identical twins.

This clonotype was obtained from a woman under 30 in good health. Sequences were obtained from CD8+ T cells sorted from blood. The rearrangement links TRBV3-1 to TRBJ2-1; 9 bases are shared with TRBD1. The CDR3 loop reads CACTKQDRGTQNEQFF. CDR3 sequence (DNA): TGTGCCTGCACCAAGCAGGACAGGGGCACACAGAATGAGCAGTTCTTC.